A single sample gave rise to the 6 T cell receptor beta chains below, sequenced in a study of T cells in Graves' hyperthyroidism and ophthalmopathy. RNA transcripts were the template for amplifying TCR beta CDR3 regions. RT-PCR in the first round (using the HTBI primer set) targeted the TCR CDR3. TCRdb analysed the multiplex PCR reads with MiXCR anew, one entry per CDR3 protein. The sample has approximately 520,000 distinct CDR3 sequences, less than 25% seen once; the top ten hold 26%. The sample comprised blood. The receptor source for this set is a man between 18 and 35 years old with Graves' hyperthyroidism.

This chain links TRBV12-3 or TRBV12-4 with TRBJ2-7; D may correspond to TRBD1 or TRBD2 (5 bases each). Trimming left V 6 bases short and J 7 bases short, with 16 bases between. CDR3 length: 13 amino acids. For the CDR3, the DNA is TGTGCCAGCAGCTATGCTTCCGAGGGGGAGCAGTACTTC. Translation: CASSYASEGEQYF.

There are many counts of this clonotype. The chain uses TRBV6-1 and TRBJ2-7, with D uncertain. Germline V gene data show CDR1 as MNHNS and CDR2 as SASEGT. This CDR3 region has 16 residues. Trimming removed 5 bases at V and 2 bases at J, with 19 bases between. CDR3 loop: CASSIGRALSPYEQYF. DNA for the CDR3: TGTGCCAGCAGTATAGGACGGGCCCTGAGCCCCTACGAGCAGTACTTC.

V usage is TRBV6-1 and J usage is TRBJ1-3; D is perhaps TRBD1 (5 bases). Germline V lookup: CDR1 MNHNS, CDR2 SASEGT. This CDR3 region has 12 residues. V lost 7 bases, J lost 8 bases, and 12 bases lay in between. The CDR3 here is CASTRTFHTIYF. Here the CDR3 DNA reads TGTGCCAGCACCAGGACATTTCACACCATATATTTT.

This clonotype was detected ten times or more. The chain's CDR3 is CAWSVLGGYTEAFF. The CDR3 DNA reads TGTGCCTGGAGTGTACTCGGAGGATACACTGAAGCTTTCTTT. V usage is TRBV30 and J usage is TRBJ1-1; D gene unclear. Trimming took off 0 bases at V and 3 bases at J, with 11 bases between the two ends. The length of the CDR3 is 14 residues. The V gene's germline CDR1 is GTSNPN and CDR2 SVGIG (reference sequence).

The rearrangement uses TRBV6-2 or TRBV6-3 and TRBJ2-5, with D perhaps TRBD1 (6 bases). CDR1 and CDR2 (germline): MNHEY, SVGEGT. The ends were cut back, 11 bases at V and 5 bases at J, with 18 bases in the middle. The CDR3 length is 13 residues. In nucleotides, the CDR3 is TGTGCCGGCCACTACAGGGTACCGGAGACCCAGTACTTC. It is translated as CAGHYRVPETQYF.

This clonotype was seen many times. The chain joins TRBV6-2 or TRBV6-3 to TRBJ2-5; a weak D match, TRBD1 (6 bases). In germline, CDR1 is MNHEY, CDR2 SVGEGT. The germline V and J ends were trimmed by 5 bases and 5 bases, with 15 bases remaining between them. The CDR3 is made up of 14 amino acids. CDR3 residues: CASSPYEGVETQYF. CDR3 sequence (DNA): TGTGCCAGCAGTCCTTACGAGGGGGTTGAGACCCAGTACTTC.